This T cell receptor (delta chain) was recorded in a study of gamma-delta chains in newborns, infants, children. The V segment lost 8 bases and the J segment 0 bases; nucleotides outside the gene matches: 9. Germline CDR1 is TSWWSYY and CDR2 is QGS. CDR3 length equals 17 residues. By sample fraction, this clone is medium-sized. TCRdb reprocessed the reads through CATT. This table has fewer than 7,000 delta-chain clones, roughly 15% appearing once. V and J are TRDV1 and TRDJ1, with 13 bases lining up with TRDD3. This sequence was found in a child who was a newborn, infant or young child, either healthy, febrile or measles-vaccinated (not recorded which). The sample was blood, taken at baseline. CDR3 sequence (DNA): TGTGCTCTTTGGGGGGTACTGGGGGATACGCACACCGATAAACTCATCTTT. Its protein is CALWGVLGDTHTDKLIF.